This T cell receptor beta chain is from a study of radiation and T cells in renal cell carcinoma. Whole-study results and caveats: Without pretreatment biopsies, baseline tumor clonotype presence was undetermined.

Time point here: blood 4 weeks post-SBRT, at nephrectomy. Treatment given: 15 Gy SBRT to primary tumor, nephrectomy 4 weeks later. Nephrectomy followed 15 Gy stereotactic body radiation by 4 weeks. The tumor was a clear cell renal cell carcinoma. Produced via immunoSEQ multiplex PCR; TCRdb's table is partial and in-frame only. There are 120,000 to 150,000 clones in the sample; less than 90% occur only once, and around 17% lies in the top ten. As for this clone: Its antigen is as yet unknown.

The sample in question was blood, obtained from a patient whose treatment included radiotherapy and nephrectomy. The receptor comes from a woman in her fifties or sixties with renal cell carcinoma.

The CDR3 nucleotides read TGTGCCAGCACCCTAGCGGTAAGCTCCTACGAGCAGTACTTC. This encodes CASTLAVSSYEQYF. V gene TRBV6-6 combines with J gene TRBJ2-7, with 7 bases matching TRBD2. Per the germline V gene, CDR1 is MNHNY and CDR2 is SVGAGI (reference sequence). CDR3 size: 14 residues. Losses at the gene ends were 7 bases for V and 0 bases for J; bases not matched to a gene: 6.